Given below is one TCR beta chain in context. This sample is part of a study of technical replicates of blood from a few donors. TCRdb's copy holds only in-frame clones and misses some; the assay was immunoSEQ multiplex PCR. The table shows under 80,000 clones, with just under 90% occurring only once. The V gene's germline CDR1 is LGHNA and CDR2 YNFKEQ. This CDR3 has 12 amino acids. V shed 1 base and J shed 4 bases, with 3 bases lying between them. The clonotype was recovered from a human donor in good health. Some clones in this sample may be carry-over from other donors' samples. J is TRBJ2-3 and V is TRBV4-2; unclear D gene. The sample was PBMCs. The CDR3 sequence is CASSQVADTQYF. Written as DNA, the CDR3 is TGTGCCAGCAGCCAAGTCGCAGATACGCAGTATTTT.